This T cell receptor beta chain was sequenced for a study of post-analysis software for immune sequencing data. Turning to the study itself: Patients with relapsing-remitting, secondary progressive and progressive-relapsing multiple sclerosis courses were all represented.

The germline V and J ends were trimmed by 10 bases and 2 bases, with 22 bases remaining between them. The CDR3 runs to 16 residues. Per the germline V gene, CDR1 is SNHLY and CDR2 is FYNNEI. Broader study findings: Patients used roughly five TRBV segments, including TRBV5-6, TRBV5-1 and TRBV20-1, more often than controls.

The TCR beta cDNA libraries contained unique molecular identifiers. The T cell input of about 0.9 to 10 million gave roughly 0.5 million cDNA molecules. TCRdb reanalysed the PCR reads using MiXCR and keeps one entry per CDR3 protein. The repertoire holds roughly 180,000 distinct CDR3 sequences, with over 25% as singletons. The table lists this clonotype with a few counts. Its target is unknown. The chain carries TRBV2 and TRBJ2-3, with D tentatively TRBD2 (5 bases). The specimen sequenced was blood. This clonotype was obtained from a girl under 18 with multiple sclerosis. Written as DNA, the CDR3 is TGTGCCACCCAAGGGCGCTTGCGCGGACTCACAGATACGCAGTATTTT. Its translation is CATQGRLRGLTDTQYF.